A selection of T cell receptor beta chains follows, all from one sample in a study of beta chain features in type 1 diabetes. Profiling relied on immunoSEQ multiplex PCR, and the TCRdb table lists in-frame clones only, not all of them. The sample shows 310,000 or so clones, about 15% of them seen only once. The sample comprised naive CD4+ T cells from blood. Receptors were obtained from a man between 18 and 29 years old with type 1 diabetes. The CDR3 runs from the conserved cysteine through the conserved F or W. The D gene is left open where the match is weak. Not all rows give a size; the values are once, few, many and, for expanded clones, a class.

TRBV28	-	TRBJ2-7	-	CASRDRLYEQYF	TGTGCCAGCAGGGACAGACTTTACGAGCAGTACTTC
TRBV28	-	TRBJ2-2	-	CASSLIRNTGELFF	TGTGCCAGCAGTTTAATCAGGAACACCGGGGAGCTGTTTTTT
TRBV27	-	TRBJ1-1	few	CASSSAGAGSNTEAFF	TGTGCCAGCAGTTCCGCCGGCGCGGGGTCGAACACTGAAGCTTTCTTT
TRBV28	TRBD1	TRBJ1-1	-	CASGRQGPAEAFF	TGTGCCAGCGGAAGACAGGGACCCGCCGAAGCTTTCTTT
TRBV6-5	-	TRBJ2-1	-	CASSSPQGNEQFF	TGTGCCAGCAGTTCACCACAGGGCAATGAGCAGTTCTTC
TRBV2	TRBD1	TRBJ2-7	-	CASRPDRGAYEQYF	TGTGCCAGCAGACCGGACAGGGGCGCCTACGAGCAGTACTTC
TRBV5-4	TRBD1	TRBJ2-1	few	CASIRTGANEQFF	TGTGCCAGCATCCGGACAGGGGCGAATGAGCAGTTCTTC
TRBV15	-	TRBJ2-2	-	CATSSGRLNTGELFF	TGTGCCACCAGCAGTGGCAGGTTAAACACCGGGGAGCTGTTTTTT
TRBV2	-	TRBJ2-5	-	CASSPGGVGETQYF	TGTGCCAGCTCCCCTGGCGGGGTAGGAGAGACCCAGTACTTC
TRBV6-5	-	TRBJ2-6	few	CASSDFRDGANVLTF	TGTGCCAGCAGTGACTTCAGGGATGGGGCCAACGTCCTGACTTTC
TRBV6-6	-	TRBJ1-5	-	CASSRGQPQHF	TGTGCCAGCAGCCGAGGTCAGCCCCAGCATTTT
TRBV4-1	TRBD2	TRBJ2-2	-	CASSHVVISGRTGELFF	TGCGCCAGCAGCCATGTTGTTATTAGCGGGAGGACCGGGGAGCTGTTTTTT
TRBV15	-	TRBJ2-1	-	CATSRAPGNTYNEQFF	TGTGCCACCAGCAGAGCCCCGGGAAACACTTACAATGAGCAGTTCTTC
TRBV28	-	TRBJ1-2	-	CASSLGANYGYTF	TGTGCCAGCAGTTTAGGGGCCAACTATGGCTACACCTTC
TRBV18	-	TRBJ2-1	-	CASSPLRGVGNEQFF	TGTGCCAGCTCACCACTAAGGGGCGTAGGCAATGAGCAGTTCTTC
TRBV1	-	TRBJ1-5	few	CTSSQVQGHQPQHF	TGCACCAGCAGCCAAGTGCAGGGGCATCAGCCCCAGCATTTT
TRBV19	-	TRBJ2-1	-	CASSSRGLRWQFF	TGTGCCAGTAGTTCCCGGGGACTTAGGTGGCAGTTCTTC
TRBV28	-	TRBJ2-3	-	CASKQGGTDTQYF	TGTGCCAGCAAACAGGGGGGGACGGATACGCAGTATTTT
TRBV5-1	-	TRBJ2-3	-	CASSLGEGTDTQYF	TGCGCCAGCAGTTTGGGCGAGGGAACAGATACGCAGTATTTT
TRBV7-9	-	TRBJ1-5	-	CASSLTGSHQPQHF	TGTGCCAGCAGCTTAACAGGCAGCCATCAGCCCCAGCATTTT
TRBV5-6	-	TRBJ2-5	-	CASSLLAIQETQYF	TGTGCCAGCAGCTTGTTGGCCATCCAAGAGACCCAGTACTTC
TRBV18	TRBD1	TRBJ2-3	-	CASSPTGVQDTQYF	TGTGCCAGCTCGCCCACAGGGGTGCAAGATACGCAGTATTTT
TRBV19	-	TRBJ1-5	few	CASSPGQTSNQPQHF	TGTGCCAGTAGTCCCGGACAGACAAGCAATCAGCCCCAGCATTTT
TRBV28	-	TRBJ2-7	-	CASSSQWAATSYEQYF	TGTGCCAGCAGTTCCCAATGGGCCGCTACCTCCTACGAGCAGTACTTC
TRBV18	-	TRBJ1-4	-	CASSPPNRRNEKLFF	TGTGCCAGCTCACCACCGAACAGAAGGAATGAAAAACTGTTTTTT
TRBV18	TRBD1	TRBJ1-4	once	CASSRTGGGEKLFF	TGTGCCAGCTCAAGAACAGGGGGAGGTGAAAAACTGTTTTTT
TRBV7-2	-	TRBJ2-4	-	CASRTTGGYIQYF	TGTGCCAGCAGGACGACCGGCGGGTACATTCAGTACTTC
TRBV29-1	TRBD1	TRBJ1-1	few	CSVRDSMNTEAFF	TGCAGCGTGCGGGACAGCATGAACACTGAAGCTTTCTTT
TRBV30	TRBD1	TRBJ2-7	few	CAWSVGQALSNIYEQYF	TGTGCCTGGAGTGTTGGACAGGCTCTGAGTAATATCTACGAGCAGTACTTC
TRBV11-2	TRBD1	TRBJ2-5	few	CASSTRQGFYIETQYF	TGTGCCAGCAGCACCCGACAGGGCTTCTATATAGAGACCCAGTACTTC
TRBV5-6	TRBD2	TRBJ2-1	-	CASSLYAGVPAPHEQFF	TGTGCCAGCAGCTTGTACGCGGGGGTGCCGGCTCCACATGAGCAGTTCTTC
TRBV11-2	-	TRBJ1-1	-	CASSRTEAFF	TGTGCCAGCAGCCGCACTGAAGCTTTCTTT
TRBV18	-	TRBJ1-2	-	CASSPPSIGMLNYGYTF	TGTGCCAGCTCACCCCCCAGTATCGGGATGCTTAACTATGGCTACACCTTC
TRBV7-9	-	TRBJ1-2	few	CASSLEGVWKGYTF	TGTGCCAGCAGTCTTGAGGGGGTATGGAAGGGCTACACCTTC
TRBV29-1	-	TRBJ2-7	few	CSVQGRLVDEQYF	TGCAGCGTACAGGGTCGCCTTGTAGACGAGCAGTACTTC